The rows below give T cell receptor beta chains drawn from one sample of a study of read filtering for tumor transcriptome and immune sequencing. A single record per CDR3 protein comes from TCRdb applying MiXCR to the reads. The sample yields roughly 38,000 distinct CDR3 sequences, under 15% seen once. The sample comprised a population of CD138-negative cells sorted from bone marrow. The receptors shown here come from a donor aged 40 or older with multiple myeloma. The CDR3 runs from the conserved cysteine through the conserved F or W. Fields, in order: V gene, J gene, D gene, clone size, CDR3 DNA, CDR3 protein. D genes are given only for firm matches. Rows give clone size only sometimes, using once, few, many, or a class for an expanded clone.

V gene: TRBV11-2
J gene: TRBJ2-7
D gene: TRBD1
clone size: many
CDR3 DNA: TGTGCCAGCAGCTTAGGGGACAGGGAGAGCGAGCAGTACTTC
CDR3 protein: CASSLGDRESEQYF

V gene: TRBV29-1
J gene: TRBJ2-7
D gene: TRBD1
clone size: many
CDR3 DNA: TGCAGCGGTTTCCAACAGGGGTCCTACGAGCAGTACTTC
CDR3 protein: CSGFQQGSYEQYF

V gene: TRBV11-2
J gene: TRBJ2-1
D gene: TRBD2
clone size: many
CDR3 DNA: TGTGCCAGCAGCTTAGACGTAGCGGGAGGGCCGAACAATGAGCAGTTCTTC
CDR3 protein: CASSLDVAGGPNNEQFF

V gene: TRBV12-3/TRBV12-4
J gene: TRBJ2-7
D gene: NA
clone size: many
CDR3 DNA: TGTGCCAGCAGTTTAGCAGGGACCACCTACGAGCAGTACTTC
CDR3 protein: CASSLAGTTYEQYF

V gene: TRBV4-3
J gene: TRBJ2-1
D gene: NA
clone size: many
CDR3 DNA: TGCGCCAGCAGCCTACTACAGGGGAGGACAATGTATGAGCAGTTCTTC
CDR3 protein: CASSLLQGRTMYEQFF

V gene: TRBV6-2/TRBV6-3
J gene: TRBJ2-1
D gene: NA
clone size: many
CDR3 DNA: TGTGCCAGCAGTGACCCGGGGGTAGCCTACAATGAGCAGTTCTTC
CDR3 protein: CASSDPGVAYNEQFF

V gene: TRBV20-1
J gene: TRBJ2-7
D gene: NA
clone size: NA
CDR3 DNA: TGCAGTGCTAGTTGGCAGTCGTACTCCTACGAGCAGTACTTC
CDR3 protein: CSASWQSYSYEQYF

V gene: TRBV3-1
J gene: TRBJ2-1
D gene: TRBD2
clone size: many
CDR3 DNA: TGTGCCAGCAGCACCCGGACTAGCCTCAATGAGCAGTTCTTC
CDR3 protein: CASSTRTSLNEQFF

V gene: TRBV7-9
J gene: TRBJ2-7
D gene: TRBD1
clone size: NA
CDR3 DNA: TGTGCCAGCAGCTTAGCCGGGGCAGGGGGCGTTTCGAGGGAGTTCTCCTACGAGCAGTACTTC
CDR3 protein: CASSLAGAGGVSREFSYEQYF

V gene: TRBV5-1
J gene: TRBJ2-3
D gene: NA
clone size: many
CDR3 DNA: TGCGCCAGCAGCTTGTCACTAGGGTTCGGCGGCACAGATACGCAGTATTTT
CDR3 protein: CASSLSLGFGGTDTQYF

V gene: TRBV5-1
J gene: TRBJ2-1
D gene: TRBD2
clone size: many
CDR3 DNA: TGCGCCAGCAGCCTGGGACTAGCGGGATACAATGAGCAGTTCTTC
CDR3 protein: CASSLGLAGYNEQFF

V gene: TRBV27
J gene: TRBJ2-2
D gene: NA
clone size: many
CDR3 DNA: TGTGCCAGCAGTTCACAGGGTTTCTTCAACACCGGGGAGCTGTTTTTT
CDR3 protein: CASSSQGFFNTGELFF

V gene: TRBV29-1
J gene: TRBJ2-3
D gene: TRBD1
clone size: many
CDR3 DNA: TGCAGCTACCCGCGGACAGGGGTGACAGATACGCAGTATTTT
CDR3 protein: CSYPRTGVTDTQYF

V gene: TRBV7-8
J gene: TRBJ2-7
D gene: TRBD2
clone size: few
CDR3 DNA: TGTGCCAGCAGGTCCACTAGCGGGAGCTACGAGCAGTACTTC
CDR3 protein: CASRSTSGSYEQYF

V gene: TRBV28
J gene: TRBJ2-5
D gene: TRBD2
clone size: many
CDR3 DNA: TGTGCCAGCAGTTTACTACTAGCGGCTCAAGAGACCCAGTACTTC
CDR3 protein: CASSLLLAAQETQYF

V gene: TRBV28
J gene: TRBJ2-7
D gene: NA
clone size: many
CDR3 DNA: TGTGCCAGCAGCTTGCGGTACGAGCAGTACTTC
CDR3 protein: CASSLRYEQYF

V gene: TRBV20-1
J gene: TRBJ2-5
D gene: TRBD2
clone size: many
CDR3 DNA: TGCAGTGCTAGCCTAGCGGGAGTATTGAAGACCCAGTACTTC
CDR3 protein: CSASLAGVLKTQYF

V gene: TRBV15
J gene: TRBJ2-7
D gene: NA
clone size: many
CDR3 DNA: TGTGCCACCAGCATATCACAGGGCTACGAGCAGTACTTC
CDR3 protein: CATSISQGYEQYF

V gene: TRBV6-2/TRBV6-3
J gene: TRBJ2-1
D gene: TRBD2
clone size: many
CDR3 DNA: TGTGCCAGCAGTACAAGAAGCGGGAGCTCCTACAATGAGCAGTTCTTC
CDR3 protein: CASSTRSGSSYNEQFF

V gene: TRBV29-1
J gene: TRBJ2-1
D gene: NA
clone size: many
CDR3 DNA: TGCAGCGTTGAAGTGGCTAATGAGCAGTTCTTC
CDR3 protein: CSVEVANEQFF